This TCR beta chain was recorded in a study of T cell responses to AZD1222 COVID-19 vaccine. Data came from immunoSEQ multiplex PCR; TCRdb stores just in-frame clones and leaves some out. This sample has 82,000 or so clones, with 90% found just once. V shed 0 bases, J shed 1 base, and the junction held 3 bases outside the gene matches. Germline V CDR1 and CDR2: SGHRS, YFSETQ. The CDR3 runs to 15 residues. The chain carries TRBV5-1 and TRBJ2-5, with TRBD2 matching 7 bases. This TCR came from an adult in good health. Sample: peripheral blood, taken on day 0 of AZD1222 vaccination. CDR3 protein: CASSLGLAVQETQYF. In DNA form, the CDR3 reads TGCGCCAGCAGCTTGGGTCTAGCGGTCCAAGAGACCCAGTACTTC.